The 10 T cell receptor beta chains presented below share a single source sample, sequenced in a study of cytomegalovirus exposure and HLA in healthy donors. Both 60 Vbeta primers and 13 Jbeta primers went into the PCR. The assay was immunoSEQ multiplex PCR, and TCRdb's table has in-frame clones only and misses some. This sample has more than 200,000 clones, with about 79% found just once. The specimen was PBMCs. The receptors here all came from a male donor in good health and CMV-seronegative.

The chain links TRBV30 to TRBJ1-5; D possibly corresponds to TRBD1 (5 bases). The V gene's germline CDR1 is GTSNPN and CDR2 SVGIG (reference sequence). V was pared by 3 bases and J by 6 bases, with 18 bases between. The CDR3 is made up of 15 amino acids. CDR3 loop: CAWSPRIRGGQPQHF. The CDR3 DNA is TGTGCCTGGAGCCCCAGGATCCGGGGGGGTCAGCCCCAGCATTTT.

This rearrangement joins TRBV11-2 to TRBJ1-1; D call uncertain. Germline values: CDR1 SGHAT, CDR2 FQNNGV. CDR3 length: 12 residues. Trimming removed 5 bases at V and 7 bases at J, with 11 bases between. CDR3 residues: CASSPSGLEAFF. The CDR3 DNA follows: TGTGCCAGCAGCCCGAGCGGTCTTGAAGCTTTCTTT.

This clone was observed once. Other DNA variants within this sample encode the same CDR3. The rearrangement links TRBV2 to TRBJ2-5; 8 bases map to TRBD1. This CDR3 is 13 amino acids long. Germline-derived CDR1 and CDR2 are SNHLY and FYNNEI. J lost 4 bases, V lost 6 bases, and 4 bases had no gene match. This chain's CDR3 is CASSEQGGETQYF. The CDR3 nucleotides are TGTGCCAGCAGCGAACAGGGGGGAGAGACCCAGTACTTC.

The chain employs TRBV9 and TRBJ2-5, with 9 bases matching TRBD1. Looked up from germline, CDR1 is SGDLS and CDR2 is YYNGEE. CDR3 size: 17 residues. After removal of 4 bases from V and 4 bases from J, the junction contained 14 bases not matched to a gene. The CDR3 sequence: CASSLHPGQGVAETQYF. CDR3 in DNA: TGTGCCAGCAGCCTCCACCCGGGACAGGGTGTGGCAGAGACCCAGTACTTC.

The gene calls are TRBV11-3 and TRBJ2-7, with D uncertain. The germline V and J ends were trimmed by 5 bases and 6 bases, with 11 bases remaining between them. The CDR3 is 12 amino acids. The germline V gene has CDR1 SGHNT and CDR2 YENEEA. CDR3 DNA sequence: TGTGCCAGCAGCACGTCAGCGTCCGAGCAGTACTTC. Protein sequence: CASSTSASEQYF.

The chain combines TRBV6-5 with TRBJ2-3; 8 nucleotides align to TRBD2. Germline values: CDR1 MNHEY, CDR2 SVGAGI. V lost 3 bases, J lost 3 bases, and 8 bases stayed unmatched. The CDR3 has 16 amino acids. CDR3 sequence: CASSYSPPSGTDTQYF. CDR3 bases: TGTGCCAGCAGTTATTCCCCCCCTAGCGGGACAGATACGCAGTATTTT.

This chain uses TRBV7-2 with TRBJ1-4; the D gene is possibly TRBD1 (6 bases). CDR3 length: 14 amino acids. V was trimmed by 5 bases and J by 7 bases, leaving 14 bases between them. In germline, CDR1 is SGHTA, CDR2 FQGNSA. The CDR3 spells CASSMIQGFEKLFF. CDR3 sequence (DNA): TGTGCCAGCAGCATGATACAGGGATTTGAAAAACTGTTTTTT.

The chain combines TRBV9 with TRBJ2-2, with D tentatively TRBD1 (5 bases). The CDR3 has 16 residues. The germline CDR1 and CDR2 sequences are SGDLS and YYNGEE. The V end lost 0 bases, the J end lost 7 bases, and 16 bases lay between the germline ends. The CDR3 nucleotides are TGTGCCAGCAGCGTAGCTGTCCAGGGTCGTGACGGGGAGCTGTTTTTT. It specifies CASSVAVQGRDGELFF.

This clone occurred once. The sample carries other DNA sequences with the same CDR3. V is TRBV6-5 and J is TRBJ2-2; D gene uncertain. V was shortened by 0 bases and J by 6 bases, with 8 bases between the two germline ends. The germline CDR1 and CDR2 sequences are MNHEY and SVGAGI. The CDR3 runs to 14 residues. Written as DNA, the CDR3 is TGTGCCAGCAGTTACTCGACGGGTCCCGGGGAGCTGTTTTTT. This sequence encodes CASSYSTGPGELFF.

The chain couples TRBV18 to TRBJ2-1, with 10 positions matching TRBD2. The V and J ends lost 2 bases and 4 bases, in that order; junction bases with no gene match: 2. The CDR3 runs 15 residues. The germline CDR1 and CDR2 sequences are KGHSH and LQKENI. The DNA of the CDR3 is TGTGCCAGCTCACCAAAACTAGCGGGGTACAATGAGCAGTTCTTC. Translating it yields CASSPKLAGYNEQFF.